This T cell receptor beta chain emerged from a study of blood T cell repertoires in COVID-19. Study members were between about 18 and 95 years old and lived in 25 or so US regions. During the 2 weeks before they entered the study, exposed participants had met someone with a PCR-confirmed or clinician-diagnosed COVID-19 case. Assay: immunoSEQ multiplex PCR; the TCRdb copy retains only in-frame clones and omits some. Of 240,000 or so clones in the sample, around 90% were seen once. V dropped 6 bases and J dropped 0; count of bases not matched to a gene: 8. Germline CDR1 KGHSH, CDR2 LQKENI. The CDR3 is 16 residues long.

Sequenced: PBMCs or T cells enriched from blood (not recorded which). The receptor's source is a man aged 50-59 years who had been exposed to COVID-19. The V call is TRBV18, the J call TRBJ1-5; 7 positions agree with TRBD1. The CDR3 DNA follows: TGTGCCAGCTCCCCCGTACAGGGGTATAGCAATCAGCCCCAGCATTTT. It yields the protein CASSPVQGYSNQPQHF.